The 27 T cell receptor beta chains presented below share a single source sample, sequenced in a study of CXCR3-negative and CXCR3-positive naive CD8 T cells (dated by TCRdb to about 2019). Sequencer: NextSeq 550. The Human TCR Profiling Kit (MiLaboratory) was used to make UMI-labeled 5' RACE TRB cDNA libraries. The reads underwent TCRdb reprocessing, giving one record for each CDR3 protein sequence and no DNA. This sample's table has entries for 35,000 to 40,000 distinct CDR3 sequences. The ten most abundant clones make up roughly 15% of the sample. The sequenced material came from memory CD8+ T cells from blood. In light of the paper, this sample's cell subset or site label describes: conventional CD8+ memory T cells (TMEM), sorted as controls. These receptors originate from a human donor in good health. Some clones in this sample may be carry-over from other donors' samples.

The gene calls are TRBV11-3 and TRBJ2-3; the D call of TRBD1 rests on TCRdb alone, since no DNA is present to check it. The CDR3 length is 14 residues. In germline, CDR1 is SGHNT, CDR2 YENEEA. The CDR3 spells CASSGRDNTDTQYF. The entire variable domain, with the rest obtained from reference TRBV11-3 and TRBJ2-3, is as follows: EAGVVQSPRYKIIEKKQPVAFWCNPISGHNTLYWYLQNLGQGPELLIRYENEEAVDDSQLPKDRFSAERLKGVDSTLKIQPAELGDSAVYLCASSGRDNTDTQYFGPGTRLTVL.

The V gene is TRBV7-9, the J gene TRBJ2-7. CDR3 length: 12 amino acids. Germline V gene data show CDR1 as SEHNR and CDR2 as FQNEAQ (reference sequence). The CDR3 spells CASSAEFYEQYF.

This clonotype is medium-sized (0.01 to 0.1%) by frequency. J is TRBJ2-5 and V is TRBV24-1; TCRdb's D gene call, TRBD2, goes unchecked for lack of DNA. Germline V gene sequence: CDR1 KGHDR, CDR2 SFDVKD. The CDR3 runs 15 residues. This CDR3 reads CATSDLGLESETQYF.

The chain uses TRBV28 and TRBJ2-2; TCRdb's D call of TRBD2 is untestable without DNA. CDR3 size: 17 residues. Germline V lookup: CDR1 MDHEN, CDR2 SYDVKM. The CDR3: CASSPIAGLAATGELFF.

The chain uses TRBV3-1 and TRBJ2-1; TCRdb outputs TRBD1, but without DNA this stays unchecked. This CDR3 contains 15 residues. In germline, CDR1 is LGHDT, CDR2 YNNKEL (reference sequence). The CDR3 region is CASSQQGFRYNEPFF.

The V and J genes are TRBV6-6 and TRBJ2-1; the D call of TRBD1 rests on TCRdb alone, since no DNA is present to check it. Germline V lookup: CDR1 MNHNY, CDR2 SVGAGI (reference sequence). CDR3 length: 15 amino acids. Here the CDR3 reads CASDPFPGTGGGQFF.

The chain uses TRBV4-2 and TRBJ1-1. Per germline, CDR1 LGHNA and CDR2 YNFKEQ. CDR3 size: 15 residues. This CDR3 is CASSQVTPPDTEAFF.

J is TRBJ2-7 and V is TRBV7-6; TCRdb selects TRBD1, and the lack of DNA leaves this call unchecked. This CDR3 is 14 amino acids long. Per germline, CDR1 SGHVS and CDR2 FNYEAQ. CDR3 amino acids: CASSLEDRSYEQYF.

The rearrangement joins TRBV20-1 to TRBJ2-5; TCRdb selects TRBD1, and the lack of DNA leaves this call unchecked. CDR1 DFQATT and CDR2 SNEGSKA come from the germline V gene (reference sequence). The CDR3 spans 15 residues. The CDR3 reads CSARRGQEERETQYF.

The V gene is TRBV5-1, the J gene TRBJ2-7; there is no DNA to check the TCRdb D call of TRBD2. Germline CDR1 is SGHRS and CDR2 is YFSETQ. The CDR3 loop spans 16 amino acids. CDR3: CASSSETGLAFHEQYF.

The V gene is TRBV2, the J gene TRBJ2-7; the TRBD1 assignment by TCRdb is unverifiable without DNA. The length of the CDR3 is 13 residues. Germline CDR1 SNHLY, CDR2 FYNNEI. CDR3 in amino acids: CASSAQGPFEQYF.

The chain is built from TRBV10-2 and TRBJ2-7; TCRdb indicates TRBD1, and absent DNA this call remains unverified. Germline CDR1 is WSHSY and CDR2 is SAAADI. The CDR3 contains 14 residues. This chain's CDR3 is CASSARGEAVEQYF.

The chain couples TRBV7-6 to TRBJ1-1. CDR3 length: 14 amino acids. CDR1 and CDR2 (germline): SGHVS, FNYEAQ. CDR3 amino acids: CASSPGGRVTEAFF. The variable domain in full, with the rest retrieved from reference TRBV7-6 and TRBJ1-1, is GAGVSQSPRYKVTKRGQDVALRCDPISGHVSLYWYRQALGQGPEFLTYFNYEAQQDKSGLPNDRFSAERPEGSISTLTIQRTEQRDSAMYRCASSPGGRVTEAFFGQGTRLTVV.

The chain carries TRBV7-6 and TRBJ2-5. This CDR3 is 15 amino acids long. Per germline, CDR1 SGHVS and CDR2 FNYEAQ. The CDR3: CASSHNWGSQETQYF.

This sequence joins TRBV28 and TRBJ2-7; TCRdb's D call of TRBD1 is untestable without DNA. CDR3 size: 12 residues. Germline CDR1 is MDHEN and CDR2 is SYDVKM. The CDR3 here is CASSLRDYEQYF.

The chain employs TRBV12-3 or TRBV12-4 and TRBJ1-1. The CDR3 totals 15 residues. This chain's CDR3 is CASSQGRGPNTEAFF.

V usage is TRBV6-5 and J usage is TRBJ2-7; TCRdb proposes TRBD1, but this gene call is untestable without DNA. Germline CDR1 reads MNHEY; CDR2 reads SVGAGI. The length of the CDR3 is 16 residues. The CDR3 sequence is CASSTPGQGASYEQYF.

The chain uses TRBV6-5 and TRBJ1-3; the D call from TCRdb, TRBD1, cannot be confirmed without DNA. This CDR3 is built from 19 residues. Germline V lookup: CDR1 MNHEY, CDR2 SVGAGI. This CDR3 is CASSYTTATGSGPGNTIYF.

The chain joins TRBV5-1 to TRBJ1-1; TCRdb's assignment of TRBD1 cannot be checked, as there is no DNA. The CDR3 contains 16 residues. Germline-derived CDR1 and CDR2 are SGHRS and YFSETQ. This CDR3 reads CASSLRGITLNTEAFF.

The CDR3 protein is CASSQGGGAGVNEQFF. The chain combines TRBV14 with TRBJ2-1; checking the TCRdb D call of TRBD2 is not possible without DNA. Germline values: CDR1 SGHDN, CDR2 FVKESK. The CDR3 length is 16 residues.

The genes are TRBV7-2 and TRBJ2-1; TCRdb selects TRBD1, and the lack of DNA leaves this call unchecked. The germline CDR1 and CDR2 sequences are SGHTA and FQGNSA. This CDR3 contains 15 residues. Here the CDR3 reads CASSLSHRGRNEQFF.

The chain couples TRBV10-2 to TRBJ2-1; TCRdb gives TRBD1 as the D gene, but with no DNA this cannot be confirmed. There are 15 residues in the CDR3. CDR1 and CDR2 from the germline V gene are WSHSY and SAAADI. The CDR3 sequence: CASSARQGMWNEQFF.

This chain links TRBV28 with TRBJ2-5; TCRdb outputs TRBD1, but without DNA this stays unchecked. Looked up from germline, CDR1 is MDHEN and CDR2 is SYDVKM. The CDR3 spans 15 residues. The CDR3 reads CASRTMGLSGETQYF.

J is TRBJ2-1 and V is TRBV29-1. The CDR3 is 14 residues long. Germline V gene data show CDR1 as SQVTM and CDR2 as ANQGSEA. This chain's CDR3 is CSAHGGRTYNEQFF.

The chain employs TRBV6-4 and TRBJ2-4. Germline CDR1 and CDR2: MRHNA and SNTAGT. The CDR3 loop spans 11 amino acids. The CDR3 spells CASSDDHIQYF.

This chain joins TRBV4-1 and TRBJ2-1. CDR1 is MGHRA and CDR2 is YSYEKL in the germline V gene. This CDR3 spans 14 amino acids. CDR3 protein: CASQNLEGLNEQFF.

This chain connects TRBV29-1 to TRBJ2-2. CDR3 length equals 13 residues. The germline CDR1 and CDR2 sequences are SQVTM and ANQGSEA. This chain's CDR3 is CSVVKANTGELFF.